The TCR beta chain described here comes from a study of human T cells and chemical hapten exposure. Study at large: Throughout the approximately 24-week study, diphenylcyclopropenone was applied weekly to the patients' scalps. The patient population, which was mostly female, had alopecia areata, totalis or universalis. Study-level points and caveats: No shift was seen in TCRs above 1 in 1000 frequency with DPC sensitization.

This clonotype was observed a handful of times. As yet, its antigen is unknown. Documented time point: patch test 1, 2 weeks after DPC sensitization. This sample's treatment: therapeutic diphenylcyclopropenone sensitization with weekly scalp DPC. Donors, patients with alopecia ranging from 18 to 70 years old and judged suitable for DPC, provided samples. One entry per CDR3 protein, called by TCRdb with MiXCR from the RACE reads. The sample yields 340,000 or so distinct CDR3 sequences, approximately 6.9% seen once. Trimming stripped 4 bases from V and 1 base from J, with 19 bases between. The CDR3 runs to 17 residues. The germline V gene has CDR1 ENHRY and CDR2 SYGVKD.

This specimen was whole blood, taken in connection with sensitization to the hapten diphenylcyclopropenone (DPC). The rearrangement joins TRBV10-3 to TRBJ1-1; D is undetermined. The receptor was derived from a woman under 30 with alopecia areata. Some clones in this sample may be carry-over from other donors' samples. The CDR3 DNA reads TGTGCCATCAGTGCTGTCTTGGGAGAGGGTGGGAACACTGAAGCTTTCTTT. Its translation: CAISAVLGEGGNTEAFF.